This paragraph covers one TCR beta chain sequence. Antigen specificity is unknown. Clones were sequenced by immunoSEQ multiplex PCR, and TCRdb holds only the in-frame ones, with some missing. This sample has 93,000 or so clones, with about 90% found just once. The source of the sample is a study of T cell responses to AZD1222 COVID-19 vaccine. Study-level points and caveats: In a largely white British group with more females than males, clonal diversity was possibly underestimated. Spike-specific TCR breadth and depth went up after people got two AZD1222 doses. Unmutated variant regions are reportedly the target of nearly half of TCRs that are spike-specific.

CDR1 and CDR2 from the germline V gene are SGHTA and FQGTGA. V was pared by 1 base and J by 2 bases, with 11 bases between. There are 15 residues in the CDR3. The sequence was collected from an adult in good health. The sample was peripheral blood, taken on day 0 of AZD1222 vaccination. The gene calls are TRBV7-3 and TRBJ2-5, with TRBD2 as a possible D gene (5 bases). CDR3 protein: CASSLRSAEQETQYF. CDR3 sequence (DNA): TGTGCCAGCAGCTTAAGATCAGCGGAGCAAGAGACCCAGTACTTC.